These T cell receptor beta chains were read from a single sample in a study of CDR3 diversity in severe acne. TCRdb re-called the PCR reads through MiXCR, storing one row per CDR3 protein. The data hold about 86,000 distinct CDR3 sequences, with 45% to 55% observed a single time. Material for sequencing was blood. These receptor sequences come from a male donor in good health, without acne. CDR3s include the opening cysteine and the closing phenylalanine or tryptophan. A D gene is named only where the DNA matches it firmly. Clone size, where shown, is once, few, many, or a class for clones that have expanded.

clone_size	v_call	d_call	j_call	cdr3_length	cdr3_nt	cdr3_aa
-	TRBV24-1	-	TRBJ2-5	12	TGTGCCACCAGTGGAGGGGAAGAGACCCAGTACTTC	CATSGGEETQYF
few	TRBV20-1	-	TRBJ1-1	15	TGCAGTGCTAGACCGGTGACAGGCATGAACACTGAAGCTTTCTTT	CSARPVTGMNTEAFF
-	TRBV2	TRBD1	TRBJ1-1	14	TGTGCCAGTCCAGGGGGGGACAGGAACACTGAAGCTTTCTTT	CASPGGDRNTEAFF
many	TRBV2	TRBD1	TRBJ1-5	13	TGTGCCAGCAGAGGGACAGGGTATCAGCCCCAGCATTTT	CASRGTGYQPQHF
medium-sized	TRBV29-1	-	TRBJ2-7	14	TGCAGCGTTGAAGATGAACACCGAGGAGGAGAGCAGTACTTC	CSVEDEHRGGEQYF
-	TRBV7-3	-	TRBJ1-1	13	TGTGCCAGCAGCATAATGATGAACACTGAAGCTTTCTTT	CASSIMMNTEAFF
many	TRBV4-1	-	TRBJ2-6	16	TGCGCCAGCAGCCAAATCCTGGCAACAGGGGCCAACGTCCTGACTTTC	CASSQILATGANVLTF
many	TRBV9	TRBD1	TRBJ1-1	13	TGTGCCAGCGGCCCAAGGGGGCACACTGAAGCTTTCTTT	CASGPRGHTEAFF
many	TRBV24-1	TRBD2	TRBJ2-5	13	TGTGCCACCAGTGACTGGGGGGGAGAGACCCAGTACTTC	CATSDWGGETQYF
-	TRBV6-6	-	TRBJ2-2	15	TGTGCCAGCAGTTACCCGTCCGGCAGGGACGGGGAGCTGTTTTTT	CASSYPSGRDGELFF
-	TRBV15	-	TRBJ2-7	15	TGTGCCACCAGCAGACCCGAGGGGATTAGGCGCGAGCAGTACTTC	CATSRPEGIRREQYF
once	TRBV7-4	TRBD2	TRBJ2-1	16	TGTGCCAGCAGCCGGGTCTGTAGCGGGAATGAAGGTGAGCAGTTCTTC	CASSRVCSGNEGEQFF
-	TRBV6-1	-	TRBJ2-7	16	TGTACCAGCAGTGAAGTGAAGGGAGAGCCTTACAATGAGCAGTACTTC	CTSSEVKGEPYNEQYF
-	TRBV10-3	TRBD2	TRBJ2-5	15	TGTGCCATCAGTCCCGGACTAGCGGGACAAGAGACCCAGTACTTC	CAISPGLAGQETQYF
once	TRBV25-1	TRBD2	TRBJ2-2	18	TGTGCCAGCAGTGCTAGAGATATGCGGGGGGCGGACACCGGGGAGCTGTTTTTT	CASSARDMRGADTGELFF
-	TRBV2	TRBD2	TRBJ2-1	13	TGCGTCAAGGAGACTAGCGGGAGAGATGAGCAGTTCTTC	CVKETSGRDEQFF
few	TRBV19	-	TRBJ1-1	15	TGTGCCAGTAGTATTCTCCCGACCGAGAACACTGAAGCTTTCTTT	CASSILPTENTEAFF
-	TRBV5-4	TRBD1	TRBJ2-5	14	TGTGCCAGCAGCGAAAGGACAGGGGAAGAGACCCAGTACTTC	CASSERTGEETQYF
many	TRBV20-1	-	TRBJ1-1	13	TGCAGTGCTGTCCGGGTCATGAACACTGAAGCTTTCTTT	CSAVRVMNTEAFF
many	TRBV5-6	-	TRBJ2-3	11	TGTGCCAGCAGCTTGGGTGATACGCAGTATTTT	CASSLGDTQYF